The 30 T cell receptor beta chains presented below share a single source sample, sequenced in a study of cytomegalovirus exposure and HLA in healthy donors. Use of 60 Vbeta and 13 Jbeta primers characterized the PCR. Assay: immunoSEQ multiplex PCR; the TCRdb copy retains only in-frame clones and omits some. The profile shows some 200,000 clones, approximately 80% of them singletons. The source material was PBMCs. All receptors derive from a man aged 40-49 years in good health and CMV-seronegative.

V gene TRBV7-2 combines with J gene TRBJ2-3; 11 nucleotides line up with TRBD2. The ends lost 6 bases at V and 3 bases at J; junction bases unmatched: 11. The CDR3 loop spans 17 amino acids. The germline V gene encodes CDR1 SGHTA and CDR2 FQGNSA. The CDR3 sequence: CASSPIAGGRRTDTQYF. The CDR3 coding sequence is TGTGCCAGCAGTCCAATAGCGGGGGGGCGGCGTACAGATACGCAGTATTTT.

V gene TRBV4-3 combines with J gene TRBJ2-3; TRBD2 aligns across 9 bases. CDR3 length: 18 amino acids. V lost 1 base, J lost 0 bases, and 8 bases stayed unmatched. The germline V gene has CDR1 LGHNA and CDR2 YSLEER. CDR3 in DNA: TGCGCCAGCAGCCAAGGGGTAGCGGGGGCCACTAGCACAGATACGCAGTATTTT. It specifies CASSQGVAGATSTDTQYF.

The chain employs TRBV15 and TRBJ1-4, with 8 positions matching TRBD1. The CDR3 covers 18 residues. Per germline, CDR1 LNHNV and CDR2 YYDKDF (reference sequence). The junction had 11 bases not matched to a gene; V was cut back by 1 base and J by 4 bases. CDR3 amino acids: CATSRGQGSSGVNEKLFF. DNA of the CDR3: TGTGCCACCAGCAGAGGACAGGGGTCTTCGGGGGTTAATGAAAAACTGTTTTTT.

The rearrangement links TRBV19 to TRBJ1-5, with D hard to call. V shed 0 bases and J shed 6 bases, with 15 bases lying between them. This CDR3 spans 16 amino acids. Per the germline V gene, CDR1 is LNHDA and CDR2 is SQIVND (reference sequence). CDR3 in amino acids: CASSIDIRRPGQPQHF. Here the CDR3 DNA reads TGTGCCAGTAGTATAGATATTAGGCGGCCGGGTCAGCCCCAGCATTTT.

The chain uses TRBV27 and TRBJ2-5, with a tentative D call TRBD2 (5 bases). V was pared by 5 bases and J by 6 bases, with 13 bases between. This CDR3 is 13 amino acids long. Germline V gene sequence: CDR1 MNHEY, CDR2 SMNVEV (reference sequence). CDR3 residues: CASSTWGEQTQYF. In DNA, the CDR3 is TGTGCCAGCAGTACTTGGGGAGAACAGACCCAGTACTTC.

About this clone itself: Other DNA sequences in the same sample also yield this CDR3. This rearrangement joins TRBV5-1 to TRBJ1-2; 12 bases fit TRBD1. This CDR3 contains 14 residues. The germline V gene has CDR1 SGHRS and CDR2 YFSETQ. The junction had 5 bases not matched to a gene; V was cut back by 4 bases and J by 7 bases. The CDR3 protein is CASSLGQGASGYTF. The CDR3, as DNA: TGCGCCAGCAGCCTGGGACAGGGGGCGTCTGGCTACACCTTC.

This clone was detected a few times. The rearrangement uses TRBV27 and TRBJ1-5, with D unresolved. Looked up from germline, CDR1 is MNHEY and CDR2 is SMNVEV (reference sequence). V gave up 1 base and J gave up 1 base, with 8 bases separating them. The CDR3 is 15 amino acids. CDR3 coding DNA: TGTGCCAGCAGTTTATACGGTTGGAGCAATCAGCCCCAGCATTTT. Its translation is CASSLYGWSNQPQHF.

The sample holds one count of this clone. The chain recombines TRBV6-1 with TRBJ2-4; TRBD1 agrees at 8 bases. This CDR3 is 14 amino acids long. CDR1 is MNHNS, CDR2 SASEGT, per germline. The J segment lost 9 bases and the V segment lost 3 bases, leaving 7 bases of the junction unmatched. This CDR3 reads CASSDRGHESIQYF. DNA of the CDR3: TGTGCCAGCAGTGACAGGGGGCATGAAAGCATTCAGTACTTC.

The J gene is TRBJ1-1, the V gene TRBV11-2; 7 nucleotides match TRBD1. CDR1 and CDR2 from the germline V gene are SGHAT and FQNNGV. This CDR3 contains 14 residues. Unmatched junction bases numbered 7, after V lost 5 bases and J lost 4 bases. CDR3 DNA sequence: TGTGCCAGCAGCCCGGACAGGTGGACCACTGAAGCTTTCTTT. As protein: CASSPDRWTTEAFF.

The chain recombines TRBV4-1 with TRBJ2-3, with D maybe TRBD2 (7 bases). Trimming shortened V by 0 bases and J by 3 bases, and 13 bases separated the two germline ends. The CDR3 has 16 residues. Germline V CDR1 and CDR2: MGHRA, YSYEKL. The CDR3 DNA is TGCGCCAGCAGCCAAGAGGAGGGGGGGAGGACAGATACGCAGTATTTT. This translates into CASSQEEGGRTDTQYF.

Written as DNA, the CDR3 is TGTGCCAGTTTCAACCAAGGACAAACAGGGGATACGCAGTATTTT. Amino acid sequence: CASFNQGQTGDTQYF. The chain uses TRBV6-1 and TRBJ2-3; possible D gene TRBD1, 6 bases. Germline lookup yields CDR1 MNHNS and CDR2 SASEGT. This CDR3 spans 15 amino acids. V lost 9 bases, J lost 6 bases, and 22 bases lay in between.

The chain uses TRBV2 and TRBJ1-5; D is possibly TRBD1 (6 bases). The V gene lost 8 bases and the J gene lost 3 bases, with 11 bases spanning the gap. Germline CDR1 SNHLY, CDR2 FYNNEI. The CDR3 loop spans 13 amino acids. In DNA, the CDR3 is TGTGCCAGCCACAGGGCCCCCAATCAGCCCCAGCATTTT. Translating gives CASHRAPNQPQHF.

The V call is TRBV7-8, the J call TRBJ1-4; 7 nucleotides line up with TRBD1. This CDR3 has 14 amino acids. CDR1 and CDR2 from the germline V gene are SGHVS and FQNEAQ. The J segment lost 5 bases and the V segment lost 3 bases, leaving 3 bases of the junction unmatched. The CDR3 DNA reads TGTGCCAGCAGCTTTAGGGGGCGCAATGAAAAACTGTTTTTT. This sequence encodes CASSFRGRNEKLFF.

The chain employs TRBV9 and TRBJ2-5; 11 nucleotides line up with TRBD1. With V trimmed by 7 bases and J by 4 bases, 9 bases remained unmatched. This CDR3 is 15 amino acids long. Germline V gene lookup returns CDR1 SGDLS and CDR2 YYNGEE. The CDR3 DNA reads TGTGCCAGCGCCCGGACAGGGGGCCCTCGAGAGACCCAGTACTTC. It yields the protein CASARTGGPRETQYF.

The gene calls are TRBV7-2 and TRBJ2-2, with TRBD2 matching over 10 bases. The CDR3 sequence is 18 residues long. The germline gives CDR1 SGHTA, CDR2 FQGNSA. Germline trimming cut 4 bases from V and 3 bases from J; bases unmatched to any gene: 11. CDR3 protein: CASSYLFSGRWDTGELFF. The CDR3 bases are TGTGCCAGCAGCTATCTTTTTAGCGGGAGGTGGGACACCGGGGAGCTGTTTTTT.

The V and J genes are TRBV2 and TRBJ1-3; D unclear. Germline assignment: CDR1 SNHLY and CDR2 FYNNEI. The CDR3 length is 13 residues. Trimming stripped 8 bases from V and 0 bases from J, with 8 bases between. In DNA form, the CDR3 reads TGTGCCAGCTCAAAGAGCTCTGGAAACACCATATATTTT. It translates to CASSKSSGNTIYF.

This chain uses TRBV2 with TRBJ2-2, with 10 positions matching TRBD2. Germline V gene data show CDR1 as SNHLY and CDR2 as FYNNEI. V gave up 5 bases and J gave up 6 bases; unmatched junction bases: 6. The CDR3 has 15 residues. The CDR3 loop reads CASSPLTSGSGELFF. The CDR3 region has the DNA TGTGCCAGCAGTCCCCTGACTAGCGGGTCCGGGGAGCTGTTTTTT.

This clone is categorized as medium-sized (0.01 to 0.1%). The rearrangement uses TRBV5-3 and TRBJ1-5, with TRBD1 identical over 10 bases. TRBV5-3 is labeled an ORF, and its function is uncertain. The CDR3 has 15 residues. With 4 bases clipped from V and 2 bases from J, the junction kept 3 bases outside the gene matches. The DNA of the CDR3 is TGTGCCAGAAGCCGACAGGGGGCGCGCAATCAGCCCCAGCATTTT. This encodes CARSRQGARNQPQHF.

This clone was seen a handful of times. This chain connects TRBV15 to TRBJ2-7; D perhaps matches TRBD1 (5 bases). The CDR3 spans 13 residues. The germline V and J ends were trimmed by 1 base and 6 bases, with 10 bases remaining between them. The germline V gene has CDR1 LNHNV and CDR2 YYDKDF (reference sequence). The CDR3 is CATSRGQQGEQYF. The CDR3 coding sequence is TGTGCCACCAGCAGAGGGCAGCAGGGCGAGCAGTACTTC.

The gene calls are TRBV4-3 and TRBJ1-4; D is undetermined. CDR3 length equals 13 residues. V gave up 1 base and J gave up 5 bases, with 5 bases separating them. CDR1 is LGHNA and CDR2 is YSLEER in the germline V gene. Here the CDR3 reads CASSQAGNEKLFF. The CDR3 DNA reads TGCGCCAGCAGCCAAGCCGGGAATGAAAAACTGTTTTTT.

Concerning this clone: Relative to the germline gene, one junction end is altered; a read error may explain this. The chain recombines TRBV4-1 with TRBJ2-3; 8 bases align to TRBD1. CDR1 is MGHRA and CDR2 is YSYEKL in the germline V gene. This CDR3 is built from 13 residues. The CDR3 DNA sequence: TGCGCCAGCAGCCATCCGGGGACAGGTACGCAGTATTTT. Translating it yields CASSHPGTGTQYF.

The chain combines TRBV6-1 with TRBJ2-5, with 10 bases lining up with TRBD2. CDR1 and CDR2 from the germline V gene are MNHNS and SASEGT. The trim removed 2 bases at V and 3 bases at J, leaving 3 bases unmatched. The CDR3 runs to 15 residues. The chain's CDR3 is CASSEIAGGKETQYF. The CDR3 DNA reads TGTGCCAGCAGTGAAATAGCGGGGGGTAAAGAGACCCAGTACTTC.

The V gene is TRBV19, the J gene TRBJ1-5; the D is unclear. V was pared by 3 bases and J by 7 bases, with 16 bases between. CDR1 and CDR2 (germline): LNHDA, SQIVND (reference sequence). There are 15 residues in the CDR3. The DNA of the CDR3 is TGTGCCAGTAGTATCCGGCAGGACTTAGGACAGCCCCAGCATTTT. Protein sequence: CASSIRQDLGQPQHF.

There are a few counts of this clone. The CDR3 nucleotides read TGTGCCAGCAGTTTTAACAGGGCGATAGCCGGGGAGCTGTTTTTT. Its translation: CASSFNRAIAGELFF. The V gene is TRBV27, the J gene TRBJ2-2; a possible D gene is TRBD1 (6 bases). Deletions cut 3 bases from V and 6 bases from J, with 14 bases between. Germline lookup yields CDR1 MNHEY and CDR2 SMNVEV (reference sequence). The CDR3 contains 15 residues.

CDR3 sequence: CASSLDSGVDTQYF. The CDR3, as DNA: TGTGCCAGCAGCTTAGACTCGGGGGTAGATACGCAGTATTTT. The V call is TRBV6-6, the J call TRBJ2-3; maybe TRBD2 (6 bases). Germline V gene data show CDR1 as MNHNY and CDR2 as SVGAGI (reference sequence). The V end lost 6 bases, the J end lost 5 bases, and 15 bases lay between the germline ends. The CDR3 length is 14 residues.

The CDR3 region is CAISDQGAYLSGNTIYF. CDR3 DNA: TGTGCCATCAGTGATCAGGGGGCTTATCTCTCTGGAAACACCATATATTTT. The rearrangement links TRBV10-3 to TRBJ1-3; 8 bases are shared with TRBD1. Germline CDR1 ENHRY, CDR2 SYGVKD. J gave up 0 bases and V 3 bases, and 7 bases lay outside the gene matches. This CDR3 contains 17 residues.

This clone was seen more than once but under ten times. The chain joins TRBV4-2 to TRBJ2-5, with 12 bases fitting TRBD2. The CDR3 spans 21 residues. The ends lost 4 bases at V and 2 bases at J; junction bases unmatched: 20. The germline CDR1 and CDR2 sequences are LGHNA and YNFKEQ. In DNA, the CDR3 is TGTGCCAGCAGCCTCCTTAGAAGGACTAGCGGGGCCGGCCTGTTTCAAGAGACCCAGTACTTC. It encodes CASSLLRRTSGAGLFQETQYF.

The rearrangement uses TRBV6-4 and TRBJ1-1; TRBD1 is a possible D gene (6 bases). The CDR3 has 14 amino acids. V dropped 4 bases and J dropped 4 bases, with 13 bases sitting between them. The germline gives CDR1 MRHNA, CDR2 SNTAGT. The CDR3 reads CASSATGSSTEAFF. The DNA of the CDR3 is TGTGCCAGCAGTGCTACAGGGTCCTCCACTGAAGCTTTCTTT.

This clone was seen a handful of times. The chain recombines TRBV19 with TRBJ1-5; weak D call: TRBD1 (5 bases). Germline loops: CDR1 LNHDA, CDR2 SQIVND (reference sequence). V gave up 9 bases and J gave up 7 bases, with 13 bases separating them. The CDR3 length is 12 residues. The CDR3 coding sequence is TGTGCCAGCCTAGGGGAATTACAGCCCCAGCATTTT. Translating it yields CASLGELQPQHF. The whole variable domain, remainder taken from reference TRBV19 and TRBJ1-5, is DGGITQSPKYLFRKEGQNVTLSCEQNLNHDAMYWYRQDPGQGLRLIYYSQIVNDFQKGDIAEGYSVSREKKESFPLTVTSAQKNPTAFYLCASLGELQPQHFGDGTRLSIL.

This clone was seen more than once but under ten times. The V call is TRBV14, the J call TRBJ1-4; no clear D. The CDR3 covers 14 residues. V lost 3 bases to trimming and J lost 8 bases, with 13 bases between them. Germline values: CDR1 SGHDN, CDR2 FVKESK. The CDR3 DNA follows: TGTGCCAGCAGCCATGAGTACAGCTCCGAAAAACTGTTTTTT. It translates to CASSHEYSSEKLFF.